This T cell receptor (beta chain) originates from a study of blood T cell repertoires in COVID-19. Study information: T cells, B-cell-depleted T cells, or PBMCs provided the cDNA or gDNA that served as material.

Trimming pared 5 bases from V and 8 bases from J, leaving 6 bases between. Germline CDR1 reads GTSNPN; CDR2 reads SVGIG (reference sequence). The CDR3 is 9 amino acids. Here immunoSEQ multiplex PCR was the method, and the copy in TCRdb shows in-frame clones only, minus some. The sample shows about 480,000 clones, around 87% of them seen only once. Enrolled through a virtual design, the participants were between roughly 18 and 90 years of age and came from about two dozen US areas. This clone has a single count. The rearrangement uses TRBV30 and TRBJ1-2, with unresolved D. The sample consisted of PBMCs or T cells enriched from blood (not recorded which). The source is a woman in her thirties or forties who had recovered from COVID-19. The CDR3 sequence is CAWGPGYTF. CDR3 DNA sequence: TGTGCCTGGGGACCAGGCTACACCTTC.